Sequencing of this TCR beta chain was carried out in a study of shared clonotypes between healthy human individuals. Broader study findings: Sampling was confined to blood; repertoires within tissues likely differ. Compared with clonotypes that all four donors shared, non-shared clonotypes had lower generation probabilities.

Note on this clone: Its target is not known.

Only in-frame clones appear in the TCRdb table, and some are missing; sequencing was by immunoSEQ multiplex PCR. The data contain millions of clones, over 85% of them singletons. Selected positively for CCR7 and CD45RO-negative, naive CD8 cells excluded terminally differentiated effector memory CD45RA+ cells. The CDR3 runs 14 residues. V was cut by 5 bases and J by 6 bases, with 15 bases left in between. From germline, CDR1 is SEHNR and CDR2 FQNEAQ (reference sequence). The sequence derives from a man between 18 and 35 years old in good health. The chain is built from TRBV7-9 and TRBJ2-3, with TRBD1 as a possible D gene (5 bases). The sample was naive CD8+ T cells sorted from blood. CDR3 DNA sequence: TGTGCCAGCAGCCCCAGGGTGGACGTGGATACGCAGTATTTT. It codes for CASSPRVDVDTQYF.